This T cell receptor (beta chain) was recorded in a study of OX40 agonist ivuxolimab in advanced cancers. Whole-study context: Dose-escalation patients' cancers were hepatocellular carcinoma, melanoma, renal cell or head and neck cancer. Study-wide results and caveats: Relative to CD4+ cells, CD8+ T cells on average had more expanded clones.

Profiling relied on immunoSEQ multiplex PCR, and the TCRdb table lists in-frame clones only, not all of them. The repertoire has some 55,000 clones, less than 85% of them found once; the top ten carry approximately 13%. On this clone: What it binds is unknown.

CDR3 length equals 14 residues. Per the germline V gene, CDR1 is SGDLS and CDR2 is YYNGEE. The junction had 7 bases not matched to a gene; V was cut back by 3 bases and J by 5 bases. Sequenced material: CD4+ or CD8+ T cells sorted from blood, taken in a trial of the OX40 agonist ivuxolimab. The sequence was collected from an adult with an advanced solid tumor such as melanoma, head and neck, liver or kidney cancer. The chain couples TRBV9 to TRBJ1-2, with 7 bases that match TRBD1. The DNA of the CDR3 is TGTGCCAGCAGCGCAATACAGGGGCGGTATGGCTACACCTTC. Protein: CASSAIQGRYGYTF. The variable domain in full, with the rest retrieved from reference TRBV9 and TRBJ1-2, is DSGVTQTPKHLITATGQRVTLRCSPRSGDLSVYWYQQSLDQGLQFLIQYYNGEERAKGNILERFSAQQFPDLHSELNLSSLELGDSALYFCASSAIQGRYGYTFGSGTRLTVV.